This T cell receptor (beta chain) was retrieved from a study of cytomegalovirus exposure and HLA in healthy donors. Notes on the study in general: CMV serostatus was the only recorded immune exposure for donors.

The PCR was carried out with 60 Vbeta primers and 13 Jbeta primers. Only in-frame clones appear in the TCRdb table, and some are missing; sequencing was by immunoSEQ multiplex PCR. The sample consists of approximately 140,000 clones, about four fifths of them appearing once. Of note for this clone: Its specificity is unknown.

CDR3 length: 15 residues. Trimming removed 6 bases at V and 8 bases at J, with 17 bases between. In germline, CDR1 is MRHNA, CDR2 SNTAGT. The sequenced sample was PBMCs. The TCR comes from a female donor in good health and CMV-seronegative. The chain has TRBV6-4 and TRBJ1-6, with D perhaps matching TRBD1 (5 bases). CDR3: CASSPRAGLDSPLHF. For the CDR3, the DNA is TGTGCCAGCAGCCCCCGAGCGGGGCTTGATTCACCCCTCCACTTT.